This passage covers 22 T cell receptor beta chains from one sample sequenced in a study of patients and donors after allogeneic stem cell transplantation. Each CDR3 protein gets one entry after TCRdb re-called the RT-PCR reads with MiXCR. The data show roughly 880,000 distinct CDR3 sequences, around 17% seen once. Sequenced: blood, either unsorted or a sorted T cell fraction (not recorded which). Source of these receptors: a human donor who was either an allogeneic HSCT recipient or a stem cell or donor lymphocyte infusion donor (not recorded which). It is not recorded whose cells these are; they may come from a transplant donor.

This clonotype came up many times. The chain carries TRBV6-4 and TRBJ2-2; 8 bases fit TRBD2. Germline CDR1 and CDR2: MRHNA and SNTAGT. This CDR3 spans 15 amino acids. The junction had 4 bases not matched to a gene; V was cut back by 3 bases and J by 4 bases. CDR3: CASSEAGGVTGELFF. The DNA for the CDR3 is TGTGCCAGCAGTGAGGCGGGGGGCGTCACCGGGGAGCTGTTTTTT.

The chain carries TRBV28 and TRBJ1-3; no reliable D call. V was cut by 5 bases and J by 3 bases, with 20 bases left in between. Looked up from germline, CDR1 is MDHEN and CDR2 is SYDVKM. The CDR3 is 17 residues long. The CDR3 sequence: CASSLPTPARRGNTIYF. DNA for the CDR3: TGTGCCAGCAGTCTGCCCACCCCGGCCAGGCGTGGAAACACCATATATTTT.

This sequence joins TRBV7-9 and TRBJ1-2; the match to TRBD1 covers 8 bases. The CDR3 covers 12 residues. Germline trimming cut 11 bases from V and 5 bases from J; bases unmatched to any gene: 7. Germline assignment: CDR1 SEHNR and CDR2 FQNEAQ (reference sequence). The DNA for the CDR3 is TGTGCCGGATTGACAGGGGCTTATGGCTACACCTTC. Translated, it gives CAGLTGAYGYTF.

The chain carries TRBV24-1 and TRBJ1-2; D may be TRBD1 (6 bases). V was shortened by 3 bases and J by 6 bases, with 16 bases between the two germline ends. The CDR3 is made up of 15 amino acids. The germline V gene has CDR1 KGHDR and CDR2 SFDVKD. CDR3 bases: TGTGCCACCAGTGATGCCTCGGGAGGGGGTCATGGCTACACCTTC. Translating gives CATSDASGGGHGYTF.

V usage is TRBV12-3 or TRBV12-4 and J usage is TRBJ1-5, with 7 positions matching TRBD1. V lost 5 bases, J lost 5 bases, and 6 bases stayed unmatched. This CDR3 spans 14 amino acids. DNA for the CDR3: TGTGCCAGCAGTGCGTACAGGGGACATCAGCCCCAGCATTTT. Protein sequence: CASSAYRGHQPQHF.

Only a few counts were recorded for this clonotype. The chain links TRBV5-1 to TRBJ1-1; D remains ambiguous. V lost 3 bases, J lost 1 base, and 16 bases lay in between. The CDR3 is made up of 16 amino acids. Germline CDR1 reads SGHRS; CDR2 reads YFSETQ. In DNA form, the CDR3 reads TGCGCCAGCAGCTATTCGGCCGGGCAACCGAACACTGAAGCTTTCTTT. Translation gives CASSYSAGQPNTEAFF.

V gene TRBV6-2 or TRBV6-3 combines with J gene TRBJ2-7, with TRBD2 matching over 7 bases. The CDR3 runs 16 residues. The junction had 5 bases not matched to a gene; V was cut back by 0 bases and J by 0 bases. In germline, CDR1 is MNHEY, CDR2 SVGEGT. CDR3 sequence: CASSYSASGISYEQYF. In DNA, the CDR3 is TGTGCCAGCAGTTACTCGGCGAGCGGGATCTCCTACGAGCAGTACTTC.

At least ten counts were recorded for this clonotype. V is TRBV24-1 and J is TRBJ2-5; D not certain. The germline V gene encodes CDR1 KGHDR and CDR2 SFDVKD. V was trimmed by 5 bases and J by 3 bases, leaving 12 bases between them. The CDR3 contains 14 residues. The CDR3 bases are TGTGCCACCAGTGGATGGGCGGAAAAAGAGACCCAGTACTTC. Translation: CATSGWAEKETQYF.

This clonotype came up many times. The chain uses TRBV5-6 and TRBJ2-1; 14 positions match TRBD2. Germline trimming cut 4 bases from V and 6 bases from J; bases unmatched to any gene: 3. The CDR3 sequence is 15 residues long. Germline V gives CDR1 SGHDT, CDR2 YYEEEE. The CDR3 region is CASSRGTSGGNEQFF. CDR3 bases: TGTGCCAGCAGCCGGGGGACTAGCGGGGGCAATGAGCAGTTCTTC.

The CDR3 nucleotides are TGTGCCAGCAGCCAAGATCTTCGGGGGGAGGCCAAAAACATTCAGTACTTC. As protein: CASSQDLRGEAKNIQYF. The V call is TRBV4-2, the J call TRBJ2-4; TRBD2 aligns across 7 bases. The junction had 6 bases not matched to a gene; V was cut back by 0 bases and J by 1 base. CDR3 size: 17 residues. The germline V gene has CDR1 LGHNA and CDR2 YNFKEQ.

This sequence joins TRBV6-1 and TRBJ1-6; the match to TRBD1 covers 8 bases. Germline lookup yields CDR1 MNHNS and CDR2 SASEGT. V lost 8 bases and J lost 7; bases outside the gene matches: 7. The CDR3 consists of 14 residues. CDR3 nucleotides: TGTGCCAGCTACAGGGGGAAGGGAAATTCACCCCTCCACTTT. This codes for CASYRGKGNSPLHF.

This clonotype was seen a few times. V gene TRBV3-1 combines with J gene TRBJ1-2; D perhaps matches TRBD1 (6 bases). The CDR3 spans 16 residues. Germline CDR1 and CDR2: LGHDT and YNNKEL (reference sequence). The V gene lost 1 base and the J gene lost 7 bases, with 19 bases spanning the gap. CDR3 residues: CASSQAKARGSGGYTF. In DNA, the CDR3 is TGTGCCAGCAGCCAAGCGAAGGCCAGGGGATCGGGTGGCTACACCTTC.

The chain carries TRBV7-2 and TRBJ1-4; tentatively, D is TRBD1 (6 bases). The CDR3 covers 17 residues. V was cut by 1 base and J by 3 bases, with 15 bases left in between. Germline lookup yields CDR1 SGHTA and CDR2 FQGNSA. In nucleotides, the CDR3 is TGTGCCAGCAGCTTAGAAGCGGGGGCGGGTGCTAATGAAAAACTGTTTTTT. Its protein product is CASSLEAGAGANEKLFF.

This clonotype has ten or more counts. The chain links TRBV20-1 to TRBJ2-7, with D possibly being TRBD1 (7 bases). V lost 5 bases and J 3 bases, leaving 14 bases between the germline ends. The germline CDR1 and CDR2 sequences are DFQATT and SNEGSKA (reference sequence). The CDR3 loop spans 13 amino acids. CDR3 nucleotides: TGCAGTGCTCCCAGGGGGGTATTCTACGAGCAGTACTTC. This sequence encodes CSAPRGVFYEQYF.

This clonotype was counted ten times or more. V and J are TRBV12-3 or TRBV12-4 and TRBJ1-1; 8 nucleotides agree with TRBD1. This CDR3 spans 14 amino acids. Losses at the gene ends were 6 bases for V and 1 base for J; bases not matched to a gene: 4. The CDR3 sequence: CASSRTGRNTEAFF. The CDR3 coding sequence is TGTGCCAGCAGCCGGACAGGGAGGAACACTGAAGCTTTCTTT.

The rearrangement uses TRBV20-1 and TRBJ1-1; D is uncertain. Per the germline V gene, CDR1 is DFQATT and CDR2 is SNEGSKA (reference sequence). V was clipped by 5 bases and J by 2 bases, with 12 bases between them. This CDR3 spans 13 amino acids. The CDR3 DNA is TGCAGTGCTGCCTCAGATCCAAACACTGAAGCTTTCTTT. Translating it yields CSAASDPNTEAFF.

This chain connects TRBV20-1 to TRBJ1-1; D perhaps matches TRBD1 (6 bases). The CDR3 is 11 amino acids. Germline V gene data show CDR1 as DFQATT and CDR2 as SNEGSKA (reference sequence). The CDR3 protein is CSWRGDTEAFF. CDR3 coding DNA: TGCAGCTGGAGGGGGGACACTGAAGCTTTCTTT.

The V gene is TRBV15, the J gene TRBJ2-1; 8 positions match TRBD2. Germline values: CDR1 LNHNV, CDR2 YYDKDF (reference sequence). V was clipped by 4 bases and J by 5 bases; unmatched bases: 1. The CDR3 extends over 13 amino acids. The CDR3 spells CATSTTSDNEQFF. CDR3 coding DNA: TGTGCCACCAGCACGACTAGCGACAATGAGCAGTTCTTC.

The genes are TRBV20-1 and TRBJ2-7, with a possible D match to TRBD1 (6 bases). This CDR3 has 13 residues. Germline CDR1 reads DFQATT; CDR2 reads SNEGSKA (reference sequence). V was clipped by 2 bases and J by 6 bases, with 14 bases between them. The CDR3 spells CSARQGRGTEQYF. The CDR3 DNA is TGCAGTGCTAGACAGGGGCGTGGAACCGAGCAGTACTTC.

This clonotype came up many times. The chain combines TRBV12-3 or TRBV12-4 with TRBJ2-3, with 8 bases fitting TRBD2. The V segment lost 6 bases and the J segment 0 bases; nucleotides outside the gene matches: 5. This CDR3 has 15 residues. DNA of the CDR3: TGTGCCAGCAGGCGGGGGGACCTTAGCACAGATACGCAGTATTTT. Residues: CASRRGDLSTDTQYF.

V usage is TRBV3-1 and J usage is TRBJ1-6, with TRBD1 matching over 8 bases. Germline assignment: CDR1 LGHDT and CDR2 YNNKEL (reference sequence). Unmatched junction bases numbered 12, after V lost 7 bases and J lost 10 bases. The CDR3 is 15 amino acids. The CDR3 nucleotides are TGTGCCAGCACCCACAGCGACAGGGGAGGCTCACCCCTCCACTTT. Translated: CASTHSDRGGSPLHF. Combining the CDR3 with reference TRBV3-1 and TRBJ1-6 gives the whole variable domain DTAVSQTPKYLVTQMGNDKSIKCEQNLGHDTMYWYKQDSKKFLKIMFSYNNKELIINETVPNRFSPKSPDKAHLNLHINSLELGDSAVYFCASTHSDRGGSPLHFGNGTRLTVT.

This clonotype was picked up a small number of times. The V gene is TRBV7-9, the J gene TRBJ1-1; tentative D call: TRBD1 (5 bases). This CDR3 comprises 16 residues. Germline lookup yields CDR1 SEHNR and CDR2 FQNEAQ (reference sequence). V was clipped by 3 bases and J by 5 bases, with 19 bases between them. The chain's CDR3 is CASSLYTLREGTEAFF. DNA for the CDR3: TGTGCCAGCAGCTTGTACACATTACGGGAGGGGACTGAAGCTTTCTTT. Variable domain in full (rest from reference TRBV7-9 and TRBJ1-1): DTGVSQNPRHKITKRGQNVTFRCDPISEHNRLYWYRQTLGQGPEFLTYFQNEAQLEKSRLLSDRFSAERPKGSFSTLEIQRTEQGDSAMYLCASSLYTLREGTEAFFGQGTRLTVV.